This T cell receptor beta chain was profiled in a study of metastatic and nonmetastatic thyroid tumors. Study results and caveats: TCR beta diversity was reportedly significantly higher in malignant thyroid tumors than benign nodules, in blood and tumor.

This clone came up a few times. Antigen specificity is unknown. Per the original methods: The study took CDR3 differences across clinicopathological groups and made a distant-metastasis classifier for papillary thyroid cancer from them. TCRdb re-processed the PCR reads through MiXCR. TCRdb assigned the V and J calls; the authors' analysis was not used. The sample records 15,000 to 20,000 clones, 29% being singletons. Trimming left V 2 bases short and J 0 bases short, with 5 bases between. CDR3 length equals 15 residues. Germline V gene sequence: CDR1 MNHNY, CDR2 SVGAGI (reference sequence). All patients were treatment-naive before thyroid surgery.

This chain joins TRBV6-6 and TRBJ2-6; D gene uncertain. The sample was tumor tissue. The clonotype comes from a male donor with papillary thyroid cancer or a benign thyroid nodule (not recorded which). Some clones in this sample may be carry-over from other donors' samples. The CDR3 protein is CASSYHISGANVLTF. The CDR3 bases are TGTGCCAGCAGTTACCACATCTCTGGGGCCAACGTCCTGACTTTC.